This T cell receptor (beta chain) stems from a study of blood T cell repertoires in COVID-19 (dated by TCRdb to 2020 to 2021). At the level of the whole study: Samples covering the acute and convalescent phases of COVID-19 were provided by collaborators in the United States, Italy and Spain. Samples came from the ongoing ImmuneRACE study (first 160 participants) plus 1,254 subjects from 6 global collaborators. The material from the prospective study consisted of cDNA or gDNA derived from T cells, B-cell-depleted T cells, or PBMCs. The dataset comprised deeply sampled blood TCRbeta repertoires from subjects exposed to, actively infected with, or recovered from COVID-19. HLA class I and class II types, where available, came from metadata supplied by the sample provider rather than from assay-based typing. The repertoires were made available in a free public database intended to serve as a resource for research on the immune response to SARS-CoV-2. Sample metadata almost always included a de-identified subject ID, COVID-19 status, age in years and sex. The research as a whole found: How much clinical and demographic metadata was included differed by source and by participant, and the metadata was provided uncurated.

TCRbeta CDR3 regions were amplified from genomic DNA using the immunoSEQ Assay, a bias-controlled multiplex PCR. The source study handled its data this way. Nucleated cell counts per sample were estimated from amplification of reference gene primers within the assay. To quantify the absolute abundance of each unique TCRbeta CDR3 rearrangement, sequence reads were collapsed and filtered. Productive Simpson clonality was computed per sample as the square root of Simpson's diversity index over productive rearrangements. TCRdb took this table from immuneACCESS and kept in-frame rearrangements with V and J called. Such tables lack part of the clones; where checked against another copy, unresolved V genes explain under half of the gap, and the rest is unexplained. That table furnishes V, J and clone size, whereas the DNA furnished D and trimming. The sample yields about 110,000 clones; roughly 85% were counted once. The ten most abundant clones make up about 18% of the sample.

Of note for this clone: It lacks a known antigen. Per-nucleotide qualities are absent, and no much larger clonotype sits a single base away.

Via the germline V gene, CDR1 is SNHLY and CDR2 FYNNEI. Clipping removes 2 bases from V and 4 bases from J, with 3 as the unmatched junction base count. The CDR3 has 15 amino acids, counting the end cysteine and phenylalanine. Of all the DNA, just the CDR3 is kept, 45 bases in frame from base 1. Whole blood was collected in K2EDTA tubes by collaborating institutions according to the institutions' own protocols. Collaborator samples were shipped for TCRbeta analysis as frozen whole blood, isolated PBMCs, or DNA extracted from either sample type. The sequenced material came from peripheral blood. The TCR originated in an older woman with acute or convalescent COVID-19. The sequence is built from TRBV2 and TRBJ2-1; TRBD2 aligns with 9 central bases. The DNA sequence is TGTGCCAGCAGTGAATCCAGCGGGAGGTACAATGAGCAGTTCTTC. It is translated as CASSESSGRYNEQFF.